These 21 T cell receptor beta chains were sequenced from one sample in a study of T cell responses to AZD1222 COVID-19 vaccine. Libraries were prepared by immunoSEQ multiplex PCR; TCRdb keeps only in-frame clonotypes and omits some of them. The sample includes 140,000 to 150,000 clones, 89% of them seen just once. Sequencing was performed on peripheral blood, taken on day 0 of AZD1222 vaccination. All receptors derive from an adult in good health.

The rearrangement uses TRBV3-1 (or the pseudogene TRBV3-2) and TRBJ2-7; D is unclear. V was pared by 1 base and J by 3 bases, with 16 bases between. Germline loops: CDR1 LGHDT, CDR2 YNNKEL (reference sequence). This CDR3 spans 16 amino acids. The CDR3 DNA sequence: TGTGCCAGCAGCCAAGTACTTAACCGCCCGCACTACGAGCAGTACTTC. Translation gives CASSQVLNRPHYEQYF.

V and J are TRBV19 and TRBJ1-5; TRBD1 matches 7 bases. Germline V gene lookup returns CDR1 LNHDA and CDR2 SQIVND (reference sequence). J was trimmed by 4 bases and V by 9 bases; bases with no gene match: 12. CDR3 length: 15 residues. This CDR3 reads CASQHRDRANQPQHF. For the CDR3, the DNA is TGTGCCAGCCAGCACCGGGACAGAGCAAATCAGCCCCAGCATTTT.

The genes are TRBV6-2 or TRBV6-3 and TRBJ1-5, with no clear D. Trimming removed 0 bases from V and 0 bases from J, with 9 bases in between. The CDR3 loop spans 16 amino acids. Germline V gives CDR1 MNHEY, CDR2 SVGEGT. DNA for the CDR3: TGTGCCAGCAGTTACTCCGGGAGATATAGCAATCAGCCCCAGCATTTT. This gives the protein CASSYSGRYSNQPQHF.

This clone was seen only once. The chain couples TRBV27 to TRBJ1-2; 9 nucleotides line up with TRBD1. This CDR3 region has 14 residues. Germline-derived CDR1 and CDR2 are MNHEY and SMNVEV (reference sequence). V shed 6 bases, J shed 7 bases, and the junction held 9 bases outside the gene matches. CDR3 amino acids: CASRRTGETGGYTF. In DNA form, the CDR3 reads TGTGCCAGCAGGAGGACAGGGGAAACTGGTGGCTACACCTTC.

The chain joins TRBV29-1 to TRBJ2-1; TRBD1 matches at 7 bases. The CDR3 runs to 13 residues. V was pared by 4 bases and J by 8 bases, with 8 bases of the junction left unmatched. Germline V gene sequence: CDR1 SQVTM, CDR2 ANQGSEA. CDR3 in amino acids: CSVVKRDSDEQFF. For the CDR3, the DNA is TGCAGCGTTGTGAAAAGGGACAGCGATGAGCAGTTCTTC.

The chain employs TRBV19 and TRBJ2-3; 7 nucleotides match TRBD1. The CDR3 loop spans 15 amino acids. J lost 2 bases, V lost 5 bases, and 7 bases had no gene match. Germline V lookup: CDR1 LNHDA, CDR2 SQIVND (reference sequence). CDR3 residues: CASSAVTGTTDTQYF. CDR3 bases: TGTGCCAGTAGTGCAGTGACAGGGACCACAGATACGCAGTATTTT.

CDR3: CAAGLDLYEQYF. In DNA form, the CDR3 reads TGTGCCGCGGGACTAGATCTCTACGAGCAGTACTTC. The chain combines TRBV30 with TRBJ2-7; 8 nucleotides match TRBD2. Germline V gene sequence: CDR1 GTSNPN, CDR2 SVGIG (reference sequence). The CDR3 loop spans 12 amino acids. V gave up 8 bases and J gave up 3 bases; unmatched junction bases: 6.

The rearrangement links TRBV27 to TRBJ2-5; possible D gene TRBD2, 6 bases. V lost 2 bases to trimming and J lost 0 bases, with 13 bases between them. CDR3 length: 16 residues. CDR1 MNHEY and CDR2 SMNVEV come from the germline V gene (reference sequence). The CDR3 nucleotides read TGTGCCAGCAGTTTAAATTTAGCGGTGTACCAAGAGACCCAGTACTTC. It codes for CASSLNLAVYQETQYF.

The count of this clone is one. J is TRBJ2-1 and V is TRBV7-2, with 7 bases that match TRBD2. After removal of 5 bases from V and 8 bases from J, the junction contained 12 bases not matched to a gene. Per germline, CDR1 SGHTA and CDR2 FQGNSA. This CDR3 is built from 15 residues. CDR3 region: CASSERVGGYHEQFF. The CDR3 bases are TGTGCCAGCAGCGAAAGGGTCGGGGGGTACCATGAGCAGTTCTTC.

This chain uses TRBV5-5 with TRBJ1-1, with 7 bases matching TRBD1. The J segment lost 2 bases and the V segment lost 5 bases, leaving 15 bases of the junction unmatched. Germline V gives CDR1 SGHKS, CDR2 YYEKEE (reference sequence). The CDR3 contains 17 residues. The CDR3 loop reads CASSVAGGHRGNTEAFF. Written as DNA, the CDR3 is TGTGCCAGCAGTGTTGCGGGGGGACACAGGGGTAACACTGAAGCTTTCTTT.

V is TRBV15 and J is TRBJ2-2; no firm D call. The CDR3 consists of 16 residues. Per the germline V gene, CDR1 is LNHNV and CDR2 is YYDKDF (reference sequence). The V end lost 0 bases, the J end lost 5 bases, and 13 bases lay between the germline ends. The CDR3 region is CATSRDTADRTGELFF. CDR3 bases: TGTGCCACCAGCAGAGACACGGCGGATAGGACCGGGGAGCTGTTTTTT.

The chain's CDR3 is CASSQDIGTGITEAFF. CDR3 in DNA: TGCGCCAGCAGCCAAGATATCGGGACAGGGATTACTGAAGCTTTCTTT. The chain has TRBV4-3 and TRBJ1-1; 9 bases agree with TRBD1. This CDR3 contains 16 residues. CDR1 is LGHNA, CDR2 YSLEER, per germline. V lost 0 bases, J lost 5 bases, and 7 bases stayed unmatched.

This chain joins TRBV28 and TRBJ1-2; 8 positions agree with TRBD1. J gave up 7 bases and V 6 bases, and 7 bases lay outside the gene matches. The CDR3 is 13 residues long. Germline loops: CDR1 MDHEN, CDR2 SYDVKM. The CDR3 DNA reads TGTGCCAGCAGGTCGGGACAGGTGGCTGGCTACACCTTC. This translates into CASRSGQVAGYTF.

This rearrangement joins TRBV19 to TRBJ1-2; TRBD1 aligns across 7 bases. The germline gives CDR1 LNHDA, CDR2 SQIVND (reference sequence). V was pared by 6 bases and J by 2 bases, with 6 bases of the junction left unmatched. The CDR3 sequence is 14 residues long. The CDR3 DNA follows: TGTGCCAGTAGCCACAGGGGAAGAAACTATGGCTACACCTTC. Amino acids: CASSHRGRNYGYTF.

The chain carries TRBV29-1 and TRBJ1-5; D may be TRBD1 (5 bases). Per germline, CDR1 SQVTM and CDR2 ANQGSEA. The CDR3 runs 13 residues. V was clipped by 4 bases and J by 4 bases, with 11 bases between them. The chain's CDR3 is CSVAGPRNQPQHF. CDR3 nucleotides: TGCAGCGTTGCAGGGCCAAGAAATCAGCCCCAGCATTTT.

The chain carries TRBV28 and TRBJ1-5; D may be TRBD1 (5 bases). CDR1 MDHEN and CDR2 SYDVKM come from the germline V gene. The CDR3 has 13 residues. Trimming left V 7 bases short and J 4 bases short, with 11 bases between. Here the CDR3 DNA reads TGTGCCAGCAATGGGGCAGAGAATCAGCCCCAGCATTTT. Its translation is CASNGAENQPQHF.

The J gene is TRBJ2-3, the V gene TRBV7-2; 12 bases are shared with TRBD2. In germline, CDR1 is SGHTA, CDR2 FQGNSA. The length of the CDR3 is 15 residues. V lost 5 bases and J lost 10; bases outside the gene matches: 10. This CDR3 is CASSPRGLAGVAQYF. The CDR3 DNA sequence: TGTGCCAGCAGCCCTAGGGGACTAGCGGGTGTGGCGCAGTATTTT.

The V and J genes are TRBV3-1 (or the pseudogene TRBV3-2) and TRBJ1-4, with TRBD1 matching over 10 bases. J was trimmed by 14 bases and V by 3 bases; bases with no gene match: 9. The germline V gene encodes CDR1 LGHDT and CDR2 YNNKEL (reference sequence). The CDR3 spans 14 residues. DNA of the CDR3: TGTGCCAGCAGCCAGGACGGGACAGGGGTCAGGCTGTTTTTT. Its protein product is CASSQDGTGVRLFF.

The chain combines TRBV28 with TRBJ1-1, with D unclear. Germline V gives CDR1 MDHEN, CDR2 SYDVKM. V was pared by 5 bases and J by 1 base, with 14 bases between. The CDR3 totals 15 residues. The CDR3 DNA sequence: TGTGCCAGCAGTCCGTCAAGTGCAGGGAACACTGAAGCTTTCTTT. Translated: CASSPSSAGNTEAFF. Variable domain in full (rest from reference TRBV28 and TRBJ1-1): DVKVTQSSRYLVKRTGEKVFLECVQDMDHENMFWYRQDPGLGLRLIYFSYDVKMKEKGDIPEGYSVSREKKERFSLILESASTNQTSMYLCASSPSSAGNTEAFFGQGTRLTVV.

The chain is built from TRBV5-1 and TRBJ2-3, with D tentatively TRBD1 (5 bases). This CDR3 is built from 14 residues. Germline lookup yields CDR1 SGHRS and CDR2 YFSETQ. Trimming took off 0 bases at V and 4 bases at J, with 9 bases between the two ends. The CDR3 DNA follows: TGCGCCAGCAGCTTGGGGGCAGGGTCAGATACGCAGTATTTT. Residues: CASSLGAGSDTQYF. Based on the CDR3 plus reference TRBV5-1 and TRBJ2-3, the full variable domain is KAGVTQTPRYLIKTRGQQVTLSCSPISGHRSVSWYQQTPGQGLQFLFEYFSETQRNKGNFPGRFSGRQFSNSRSEMNVSTLELGDSALYLCASSLGAGSDTQYFGPGTRLTVL.

To note about this clone: An end of the junction differs from the germline gene, which may be a read error. The chain has TRBV18 and TRBJ2-2, with D maybe TRBD2 (6 bases). CDR1 and CDR2 (germline): KGHSH, LQKENI. CDR3 length: 16 amino acids. CDR3 in DNA: TGTGCCAGCTCCCCACCTAGCGCGCCGAACACCGGGGAGCTGTTTTTT. Encoded protein: CASSPPSAPNTGELFF.